In its sample, the clone carrying this TCR beta chain was seen once. The sample belongs to a study of blood T cell repertoires in COVID-19. Looked up from germline, CDR1 is MNHEY and CDR2 is SVGAGI. The V and J ends lost 0 bases and 3 bases respectively, with 15 bases between them. The CDR3 runs 16 residues. Researchers sorted participants into cohorts using their self-reported clinical history. Original methodology: Amplifying reference gene primers gave estimates of nucleated cell counts. TCRdb's table, derived via immunoSEQ multiplex PCR, lists solely in-frame clones and lacks some. The D gene and trimming were derived from the DNA, and the V and J assignments and clone size from that table. The table shows about 220,000 clones, with approximately 83% occurring only once.

The chain has TRBV6-5 and TRBJ2-7; the D gene is possibly TRBD1 (6 bases). The source material was PBMCs or T cells enriched from blood (not recorded which). This sequence originates from a woman in her fifties or sixties who had recovered from COVID-19. CDR3: CASSYSVGHQNYEQYF. The CDR3 nucleotides are TGTGCCAGCAGTTACTCCGTGGGACACCAGAACTACGAGCAGTACTTC.